The sequence of this T cell receptor beta chain was determined in a study of blood T cell repertoires in COVID-19. Study at large: Samples taken during acute and convalescent COVID-19 were collected in the United States, Italy and Spain. T cells, B-cell-depleted T cells, or PBMCs provided the cDNA or gDNA that served as material.

Original methodology: Cell counts per sample came from amplifying reference gene primers. The method was immunoSEQ multiplex PCR; TCRdb's version includes in-frame clones alone and lacks a portion of them. D and trimming come from the DNA, and the V and J calls and clone size come from that table. The sample carries more than 95,000 clones, roughly 72% recorded once. This clone was detected a few times. Trimming took 5 bases from V and 2 from J; bases not matched to a gene: 9. The CDR3 length is 16 residues. The germline V gene has CDR1 MNHNY and CDR2 SVGAGI (reference sequence). The gene calls are TRBV6-6 and TRBJ1-3; 7 nucleotides align to TRBD1. Sequenced material: peripheral blood. This TCR was sampled from a man aged 55 to 70 with acute or convalescent COVID-19. CDR3 in DNA: TGTGCCAGCAGTGCCCGCGACAGGGCCCCTGGAAACACCATATATTTT. Translating it yields CASSARDRAPGNTIYF.